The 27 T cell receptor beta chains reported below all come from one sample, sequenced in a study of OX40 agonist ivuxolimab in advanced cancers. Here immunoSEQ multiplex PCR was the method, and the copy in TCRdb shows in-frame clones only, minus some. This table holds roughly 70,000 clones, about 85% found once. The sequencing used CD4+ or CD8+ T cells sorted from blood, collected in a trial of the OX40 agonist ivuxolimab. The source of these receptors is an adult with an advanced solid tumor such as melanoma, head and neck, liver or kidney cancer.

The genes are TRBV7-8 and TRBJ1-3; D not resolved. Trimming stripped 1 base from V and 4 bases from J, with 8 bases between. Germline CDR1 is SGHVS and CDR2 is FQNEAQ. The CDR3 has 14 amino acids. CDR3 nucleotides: TGTGCCAGCAGCTTAGGAACCGCGGGAAACACCATATATTTT. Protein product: CASSLGTAGNTIYF.

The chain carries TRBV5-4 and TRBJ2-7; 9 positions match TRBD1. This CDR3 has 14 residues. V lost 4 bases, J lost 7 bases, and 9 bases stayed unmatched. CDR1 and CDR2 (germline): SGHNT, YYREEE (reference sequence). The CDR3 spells CASSTGQGKLEQYF. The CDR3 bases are TGTGCCAGCAGCACCGGACAGGGGAAACTAGAGCAGTACTTC.

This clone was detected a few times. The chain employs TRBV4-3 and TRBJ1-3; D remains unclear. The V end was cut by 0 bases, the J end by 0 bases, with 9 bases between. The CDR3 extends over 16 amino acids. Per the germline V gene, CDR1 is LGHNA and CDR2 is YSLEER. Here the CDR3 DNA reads TGCGCCAGCAGCCAAGATAGCACCAGCTCTGGAAACACCATATATTTT. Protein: CASSQDSTSSGNTIYF.

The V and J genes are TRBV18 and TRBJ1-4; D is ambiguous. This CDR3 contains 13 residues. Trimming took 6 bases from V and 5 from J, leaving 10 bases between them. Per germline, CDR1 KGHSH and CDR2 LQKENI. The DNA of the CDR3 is TGTGCCAGCTCCCCAGGCCGCAATGAAAAACTGTTTTTT. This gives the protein CASSPGRNEKLFF.

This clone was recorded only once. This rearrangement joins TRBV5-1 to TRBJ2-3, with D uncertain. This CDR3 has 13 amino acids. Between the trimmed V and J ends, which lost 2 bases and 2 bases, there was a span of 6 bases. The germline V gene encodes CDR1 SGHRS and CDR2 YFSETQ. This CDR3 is CASSLLPTDTQYF. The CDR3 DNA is TGCGCCAGCAGCTTATTACCCACAGATACGCAGTATTTT.

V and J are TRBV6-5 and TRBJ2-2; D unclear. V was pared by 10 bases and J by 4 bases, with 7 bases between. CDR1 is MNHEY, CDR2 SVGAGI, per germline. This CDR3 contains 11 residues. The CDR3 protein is CATRSTGELFF. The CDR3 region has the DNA TGTGCCACCAGGAGCACCGGGGAGCTGTTTTTT.

CDR3 in DNA: TGTGCCAGCAGTGTGCCGGGACGGAATAATGAAAAACTGTTTTTT. Its protein is CASSVPGRNNEKLFF. The J gene is TRBJ1-4, the V gene TRBV25-1; the D gene is possibly TRBD1 (5 bases). CDR1 MGHDK and CDR2 SYGVNS come from the germline V gene. V lost 4 bases and J lost 4, with 13 bases in between. The CDR3 loop spans 15 amino acids.

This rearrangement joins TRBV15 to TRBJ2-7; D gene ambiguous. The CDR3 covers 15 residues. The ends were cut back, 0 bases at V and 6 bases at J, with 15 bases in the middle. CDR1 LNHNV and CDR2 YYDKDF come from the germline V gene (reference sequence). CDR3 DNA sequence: TGTGCCACCAGCAGAGATCTACTCTCTTTTGGCGAGCAGTACTTC. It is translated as CATSRDLLSFGEQYF.

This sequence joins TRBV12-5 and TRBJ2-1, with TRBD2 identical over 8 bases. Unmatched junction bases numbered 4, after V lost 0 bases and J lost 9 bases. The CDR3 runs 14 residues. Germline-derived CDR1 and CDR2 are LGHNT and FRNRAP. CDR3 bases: TGTGCTAGTGGTTTGGTACAACGGGAGGGTGAGCAGTTCTTC. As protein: CASGLVQREGEQFF.

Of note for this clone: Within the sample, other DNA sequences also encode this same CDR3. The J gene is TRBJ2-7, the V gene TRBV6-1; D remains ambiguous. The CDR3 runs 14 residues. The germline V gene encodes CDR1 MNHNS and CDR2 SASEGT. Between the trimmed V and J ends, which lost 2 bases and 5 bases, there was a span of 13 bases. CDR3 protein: CASSEYDRTDEQYF. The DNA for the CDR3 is TGTGCCAGCAGTGAATATGATAGGACCGACGAGCAGTACTTC.

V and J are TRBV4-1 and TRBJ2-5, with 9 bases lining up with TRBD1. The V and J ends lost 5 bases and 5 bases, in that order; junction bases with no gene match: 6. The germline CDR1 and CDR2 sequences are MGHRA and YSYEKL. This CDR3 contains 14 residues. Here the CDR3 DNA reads TGCGCCAGCAGCTCCACAGGGGGCAGGGAGACCCAGTACTTC. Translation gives CASSSTGGRETQYF.

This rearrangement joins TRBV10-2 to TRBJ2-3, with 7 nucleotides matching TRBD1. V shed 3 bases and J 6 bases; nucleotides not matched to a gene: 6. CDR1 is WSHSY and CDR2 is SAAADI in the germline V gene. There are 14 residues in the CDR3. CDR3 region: CASSDRGIIDTQYF. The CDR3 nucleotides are TGCGCCAGCAGTGACAGGGGGATTATTGATACGCAGTATTTT.

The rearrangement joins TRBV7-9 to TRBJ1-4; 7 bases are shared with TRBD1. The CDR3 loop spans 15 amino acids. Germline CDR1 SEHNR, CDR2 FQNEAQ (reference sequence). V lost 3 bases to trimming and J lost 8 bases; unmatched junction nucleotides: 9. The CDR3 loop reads CASSLAAGGDEKLFF. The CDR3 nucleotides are TGTGCCAGCAGCTTGGCGGCAGGGGGAGACGAAAAACTGTTTTTT.

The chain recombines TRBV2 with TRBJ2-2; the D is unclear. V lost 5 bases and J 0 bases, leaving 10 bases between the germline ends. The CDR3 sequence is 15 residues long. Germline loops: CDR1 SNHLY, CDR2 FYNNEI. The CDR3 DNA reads TGTGCCAGCAGTCCAGACCCCGCGAACACCGGGGAGCTGTTTTTT. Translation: CASSPDPANTGELFF.

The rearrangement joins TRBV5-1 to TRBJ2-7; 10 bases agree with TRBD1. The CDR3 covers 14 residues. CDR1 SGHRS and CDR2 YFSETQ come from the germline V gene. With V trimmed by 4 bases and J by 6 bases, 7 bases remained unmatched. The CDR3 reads CASSVAGTGVEQYF. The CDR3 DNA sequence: TGCGCCAGCAGCGTAGCCGGGACAGGGGTCGAGCAGTACTTC.

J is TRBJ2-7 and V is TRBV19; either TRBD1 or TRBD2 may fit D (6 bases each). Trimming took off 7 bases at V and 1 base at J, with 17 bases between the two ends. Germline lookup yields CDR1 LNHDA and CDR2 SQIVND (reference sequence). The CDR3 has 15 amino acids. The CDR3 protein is CASNPGGGLSYEQYF. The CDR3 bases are TGTGCCAGTAACCCCGGGGGCGGCCTATCCTACGAGCAGTACTTC.

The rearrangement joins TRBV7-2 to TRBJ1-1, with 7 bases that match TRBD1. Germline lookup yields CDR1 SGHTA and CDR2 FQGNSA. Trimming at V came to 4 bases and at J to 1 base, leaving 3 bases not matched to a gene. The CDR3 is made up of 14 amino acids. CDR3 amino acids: CASSSGQANTEAFF. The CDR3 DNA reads TGTGCCAGCAGCTCAGGACAGGCGAACACTGAAGCTTTCTTT.

CDR3 amino acids: CASSLDLTSGRGTQYF. The CDR3 nucleotides read TGTGCCAGCAGCTTAGATTTGACTAGCGGGAGGGGGACCCAGTACTTC. The rearrangement links TRBV7-2 to TRBJ2-5, with 14 bases matching TRBD2. The CDR3 is 16 residues long. From germline, CDR1 is SGHTA and CDR2 FQGNSA. The trim removed 1 base at V and 7 bases at J, leaving 5 bases unmatched.

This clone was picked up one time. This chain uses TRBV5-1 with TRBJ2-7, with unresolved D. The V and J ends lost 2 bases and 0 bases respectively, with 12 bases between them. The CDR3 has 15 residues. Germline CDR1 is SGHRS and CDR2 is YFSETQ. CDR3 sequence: CASSFYRASSYEQYF. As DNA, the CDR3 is TGCGCCAGCAGCTTTTACCGGGCGAGCTCCTACGAGCAGTACTTC.

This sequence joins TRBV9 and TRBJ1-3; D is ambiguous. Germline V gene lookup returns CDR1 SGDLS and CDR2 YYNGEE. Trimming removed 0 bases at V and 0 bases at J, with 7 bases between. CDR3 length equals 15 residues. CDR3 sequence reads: CASSVEIISGNTIYF. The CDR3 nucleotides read TGTGCCAGCAGCGTAGAAATCATCTCTGGAAACACCATATATTTT.

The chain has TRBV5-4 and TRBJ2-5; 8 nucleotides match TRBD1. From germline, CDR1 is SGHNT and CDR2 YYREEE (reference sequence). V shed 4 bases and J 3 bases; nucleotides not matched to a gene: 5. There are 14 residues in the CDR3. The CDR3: CASSLGQGEETQYF. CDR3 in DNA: TGTGCCAGCAGCCTAGGACAGGGCGAAGAGACCCAGTACTTC.

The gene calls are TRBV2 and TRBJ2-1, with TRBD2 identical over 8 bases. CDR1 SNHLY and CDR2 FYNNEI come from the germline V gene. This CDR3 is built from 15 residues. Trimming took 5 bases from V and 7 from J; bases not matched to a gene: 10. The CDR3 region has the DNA TGTGCCAGCAGTTGGGGTCGGGGGGGCGGAAATGAGCAGTTCTTC. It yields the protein CASSWGRGGGNEQFF.

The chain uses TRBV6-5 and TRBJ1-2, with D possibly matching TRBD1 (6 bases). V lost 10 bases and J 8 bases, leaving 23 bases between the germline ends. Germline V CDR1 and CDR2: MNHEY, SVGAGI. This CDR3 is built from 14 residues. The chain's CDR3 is CATRGRGDLGGYTF. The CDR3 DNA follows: TGTGCCACTCGGGGCAGGGGAGATCTAGGCGGCTACACCTTC.

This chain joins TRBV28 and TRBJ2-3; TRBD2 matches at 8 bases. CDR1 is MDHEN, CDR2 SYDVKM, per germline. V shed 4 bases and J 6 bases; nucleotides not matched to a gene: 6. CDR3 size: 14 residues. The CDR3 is CASSSQRGTDTQYF. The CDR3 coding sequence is TGTGCCAGCAGTTCCCAGCGGGGGACCGATACGCAGTATTTT.

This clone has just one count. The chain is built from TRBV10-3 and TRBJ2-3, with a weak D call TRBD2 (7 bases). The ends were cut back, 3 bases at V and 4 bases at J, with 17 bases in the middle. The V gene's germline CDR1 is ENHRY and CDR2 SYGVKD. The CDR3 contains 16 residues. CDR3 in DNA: TGTGCCATCAGTGACATGGGGGGGGCAGGGGCAGATACGCAGTATTTT. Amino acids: CAISDMGGAGADTQYF.

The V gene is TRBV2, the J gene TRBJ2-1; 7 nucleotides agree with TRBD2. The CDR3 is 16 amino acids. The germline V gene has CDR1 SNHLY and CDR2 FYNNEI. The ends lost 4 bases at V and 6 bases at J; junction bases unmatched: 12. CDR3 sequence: CASSGLRPSGGNEQFF. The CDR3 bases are TGTGCCAGCAGTGGGCTAAGACCATCGGGAGGCAATGAGCAGTTCTTC.

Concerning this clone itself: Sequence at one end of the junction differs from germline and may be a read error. CDR3 nucleotide sequence: TGCAGCGCTGAAGTGCCAGGGCTGGACACCATATATTTT. Translating it yields CSAEVPGLDTIYF. This chain uses TRBV29-1 with TRBJ1-3, with D maybe TRBD1 (5 bases). The CDR3 runs to 13 residues. Looked up from germline, CDR1 is SQVTM and CDR2 is ANQGSEA.